The clone carrying this T cell receptor beta chain was observed at least ten times. Hyperthyroidism patients were newly diagnosed, ill under 2 months, and aged 18 to 65 years. As diagnostic evidence, clinical symptoms, serum thyroxine, TRAb, thyroid ultrasound and orbital computed tomography were relied upon. Germline lookup yields CDR1 SGHAT and CDR2 FQNNGV. The germline V and J ends were trimmed by 6 bases and 5 bases, with 14 bases remaining between them. This CDR3 is built from 13 residues. RNA transcripts were the source from which TCR beta CDR3 regions were amplified. An initial RT-PCR round employing HTBI primers preceded a second-round multiplex PCR. TCRdb reanalysed the multiplex PCR reads using MiXCR and keeps one entry per CDR3 protein. The sample shows roughly 400,000 distinct CDR3 sequences, about 15% of them seen only once. The sample comes from a study of Graves' ophthalmopathy and Graves' hyperthyroidism.

Specimen: peripheral blood. The receptor comes from an adult woman with stable Graves' hyperthyroidism. This rearrangement joins TRBV11-2 to TRBJ2-7, with unresolved D. The CDR3 loop is CASRPSLGDEQYF. The CDR3 DNA reads TGTGCCAGCAGACCCTCACTCGGCGACGAGCAGTACTTC.